These T cell receptor beta chains were read from a single sample in a study of cytomegalovirus exposure and HLA in healthy donors. TCRdb keeps only in-frame clones here, not all; method: immunoSEQ multiplex PCR. This table has about 190,000 clones, 86% appearing once. The specimen was PBMCs. Receptors originate from a woman aged 18-29 years in good health and CMV-seronegative. CDR3s include the opening cysteine and the closing phenylalanine or tryptophan. The D gene is left open where the match is weak. Where a row states a size, it is once, few, many or the class of an expanded clone; other rows omit it.

v_call	j_call	clone_size	d_call	cdr3_aa	cdr3_nt
TRBV7-9	TRBJ2-3	NA	NA	CASSPTSTNTDTQYF	TGTGCCAGCAGCCCGACATCGACAAACACAGATACGCAGTATTTT
TRBV11-2	TRBJ1-3	NA	NA	CASSFYRTSSGNTIYF	TGTGCCAGCAGCTTTTACAGGACCAGCTCTGGAAACACCATATATTTT
TRBV10-2	TRBJ2-5	NA	TRBD2	CASSESGTSGGIPETQYF	TGCGCCAGCAGTGAGTCCGGGACTAGCGGGGGGATCCCAGAGACCCAGTACTTC
TRBV2	TRBJ2-4	NA	TRBD1	CASSSGTGGQNIQYF	TGTGCCAGCAGTTCCGGGACAGGGGGCCAAAACATTCAGTACTTC
TRBV7-9	TRBJ2-5	NA	NA	CASSLEKLVSQETQYF	TGTGCCAGCAGCTTAGAGAAGTTGGTCAGTCAAGAGACCCAGTACTTC
TRBV15	TRBJ1-1	NA	NA	CATSRGGAWVEAFF	TGTGCCACCAGCAGAGGAGGCGCGTGGGTTGAAGCTTTCTTT
TRBV11-2	TRBJ2-2	NA	NA	CASSRREYTGELFF	TGTGCCAGCAGCCGGAGGGAATACACCGGGGAGCTGTTTTTT
TRBV28	TRBJ2-7	few	TRBD1	CASSLLTTGIDF	TGTGCCAGCAGTTTACTCACGACAGGGATAGACTTC
TRBV20-1	TRBJ1-1	NA	TRBD1	CSAMWDSQAFF	TGCAGCGCCATGTGGGACAGTCAAGCTTTCTTT
TRBV19	TRBJ2-1	NA	NA	CASSIDRQAQYNEQFF	TGTGCCAGTAGTATAGATCGGCAGGCGCAGTACAATGAGCAGTTCTTC
TRBV6-5	TRBJ2-4	NA	NA	CASSYSKAGAKNIQYF	TGTGCCAGCAGTTACTCGAAAGCGGGAGCCAAAAACATTCAGTACTTC
TRBV5-6	TRBJ1-2	NA	TRBD1	CASSLFWTGRTYGYTF	TGTGCCAGCAGCTTGTTCTGGACAGGGAGGACCTATGGCTACACCTTC
TRBV2	TRBJ2-5	NA	TRBD1	CASTTGGVETQYF	TGTGCCAGCACGACAGGGGGCGTAGAGACCCAGTACTTC
TRBV13	TRBJ2-7	few	TRBD1	CASSSSDRASYEQYF	TGTGCCAGCAGCTCCTCCGACAGGGCCTCCTACGAGCAGTACTTC
TRBV25-1	TRBJ1-2	NA	NA	CASFGGMYGYTF	TGTGCCAGTTTCGGGGGTATGTATGGCTACACCTTC
TRBV29-1	TRBJ2-5	NA	TRBD2	CSVGERGGDGETQYF	TGCAGCGTGGGGGAGCGGGGGGGTGACGGAGAGACCCAGTACTTC
TRBV4-1	TRBJ1-6	NA	TRBD1	CASSHLTSGTGADSPLHF	TGCGCCAGCAGCCACCTCACCTCCGGGACAGGGGCGGATTCACCCCTCCACTTT
TRBV27	TRBJ2-1	NA	NA	CASRPRDKVYNEQFF	TGTGCCAGCAGGCCCCGGGACAAAGTCTACAATGAGCAGTTCTTC
TRBV11-2	TRBJ1-1	NA	NA	CASSLSGRTEAFF	TGTGCCAGCAGCTTATCAGGGAGGACTGAAGCTTTCTTT
TRBV5-1	TRBJ2-3	once	NA	CASSFERETDTQYF	TGCGCCAGCAGCTTTGAGAGGGAAACAGATACGCAGTATTTT
TRBV23-1	TRBJ2-2	NA	TRBD2	CASSQPGASSGNTGELFF	TGCGCCAGCAGTCAACCCGGAGCCTCTAGCGGGAACACCGGGGAGCTGTTTTTT
TRBV28	TRBJ1-5	NA	TRBD1	CASSLPGTVNQPQHF	TGTGCCAGCAGCCTTCCCGGGACAGTCAATCAGCCCCAGCATTTT
TRBV29-1	TRBJ1-1	NA	NA	CSYYRLDTEAFF	TGCAGCTACTACAGGCTAGACACTGAAGCTTTCTTT
TRBV13	TRBJ1-1	NA	NA	CASSFPPGWANTEAFF	TGTGCCAGCAGCTTCCCCCCAGGGTGGGCCAACACTGAAGCTTTCTTT
TRBV25-1	TRBJ2-1	few	TRBD2	CASSARTSGYYEQFF	TGTGCCAGCAGTGCCCGGACTAGCGGGTACTATGAGCAGTTCTTC
TRBV9	TRBJ2-5	NA	TRBD2	CASSVLSSGRGETQYF	TGTGCCAGCAGCGTACTGTCTAGCGGGAGAGGAGAGACCCAGTACTTC
TRBV7-2	TRBJ1-2	NA	TRBD1	CASKKGTEYGYTF	TGTGCCAGCAAAAAAGGGACAGAATATGGCTACACCTTC